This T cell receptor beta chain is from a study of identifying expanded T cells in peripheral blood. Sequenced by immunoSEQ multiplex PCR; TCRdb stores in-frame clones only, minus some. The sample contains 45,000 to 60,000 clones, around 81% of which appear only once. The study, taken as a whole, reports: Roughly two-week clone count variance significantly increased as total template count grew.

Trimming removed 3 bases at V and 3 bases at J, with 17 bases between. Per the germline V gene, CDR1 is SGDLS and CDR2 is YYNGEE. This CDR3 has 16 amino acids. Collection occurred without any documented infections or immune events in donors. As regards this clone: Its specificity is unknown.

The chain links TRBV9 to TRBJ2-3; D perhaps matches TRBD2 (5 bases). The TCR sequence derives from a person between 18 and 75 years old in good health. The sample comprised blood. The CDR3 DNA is TGTGCCAGCAGCGGAGGACTGGGTGGTCGGACAGATACGCAGTATTTT. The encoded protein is CASSGGLGGRTDTQYF.